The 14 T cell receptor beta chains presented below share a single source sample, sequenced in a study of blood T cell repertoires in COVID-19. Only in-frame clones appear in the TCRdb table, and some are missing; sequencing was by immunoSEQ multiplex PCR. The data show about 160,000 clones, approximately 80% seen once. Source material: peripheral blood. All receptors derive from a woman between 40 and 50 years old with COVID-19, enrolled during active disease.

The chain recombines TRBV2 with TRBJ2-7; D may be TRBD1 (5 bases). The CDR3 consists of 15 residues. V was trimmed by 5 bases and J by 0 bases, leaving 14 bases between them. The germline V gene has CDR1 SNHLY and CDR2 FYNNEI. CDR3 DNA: TGTGCCAGCAGTCGCGACAGCCAAAGCTCCTACGAGCAGTACGTC. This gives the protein CASSRDSQSSYEQYV.

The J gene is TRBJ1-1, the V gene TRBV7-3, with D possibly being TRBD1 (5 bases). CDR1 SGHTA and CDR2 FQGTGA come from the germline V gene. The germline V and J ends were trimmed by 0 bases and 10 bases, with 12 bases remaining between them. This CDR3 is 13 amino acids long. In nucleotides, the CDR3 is TGTGCCAGCAGCTTAACAGGGGCCAAGGGAGCTTTCTTT. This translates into CASSLTGAKGAFF.

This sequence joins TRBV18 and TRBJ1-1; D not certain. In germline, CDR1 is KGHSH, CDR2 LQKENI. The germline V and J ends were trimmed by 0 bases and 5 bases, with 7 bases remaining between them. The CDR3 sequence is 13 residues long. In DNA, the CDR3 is TGTGCCAGCTCACCACCGACTCGGACTGAAGCTTTCTTT. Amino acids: CASSPPTRTEAFF.

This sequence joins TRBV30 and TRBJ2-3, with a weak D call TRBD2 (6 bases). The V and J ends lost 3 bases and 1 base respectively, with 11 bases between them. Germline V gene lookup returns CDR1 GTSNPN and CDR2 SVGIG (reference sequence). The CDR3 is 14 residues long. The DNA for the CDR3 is TGTGCCTGGAGGCCCCCGGGAGGCACAGATACGCAGTATTTT. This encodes CAWRPPGGTDTQYF.

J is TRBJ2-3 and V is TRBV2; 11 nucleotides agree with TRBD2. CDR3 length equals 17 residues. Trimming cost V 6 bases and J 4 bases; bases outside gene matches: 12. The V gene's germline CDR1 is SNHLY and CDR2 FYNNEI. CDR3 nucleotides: TGTGCCAGCAGCCCGAGAATTAGCGGGGGGGGATCAGATACGCAGTATTTT. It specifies CASSPRISGGGSDTQYF. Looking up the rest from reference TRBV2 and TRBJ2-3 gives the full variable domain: EPEVTQTPSHQVTQMGQEVILRCVPISNHLYFYWYRQILGQKVEFLVSFYNNEISEKSEIFDDQFSVERPDGSNFTLKIRSTKLEDSAMYFCASSPRISGGGSDTQYFGPGTRLTVL.

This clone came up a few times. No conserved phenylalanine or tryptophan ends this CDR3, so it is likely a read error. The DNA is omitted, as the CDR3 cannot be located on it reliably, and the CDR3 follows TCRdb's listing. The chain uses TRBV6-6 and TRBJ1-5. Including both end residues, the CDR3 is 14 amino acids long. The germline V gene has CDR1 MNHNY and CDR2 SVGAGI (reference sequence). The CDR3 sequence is CASSENTRGLQLPV.

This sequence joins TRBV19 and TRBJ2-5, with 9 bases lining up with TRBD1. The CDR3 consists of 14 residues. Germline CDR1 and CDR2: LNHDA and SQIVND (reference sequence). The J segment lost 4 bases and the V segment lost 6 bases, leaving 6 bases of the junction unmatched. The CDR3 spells CASSTDRGLETQYF. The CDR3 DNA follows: TGTGCCAGTAGCACGGACAGGGGATTAGAGACCCAGTACTTC.

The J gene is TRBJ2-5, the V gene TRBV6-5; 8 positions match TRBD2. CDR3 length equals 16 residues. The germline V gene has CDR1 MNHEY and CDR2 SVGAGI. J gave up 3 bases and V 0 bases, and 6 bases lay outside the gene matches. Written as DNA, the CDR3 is TGTGCCAGCAGTTACTCAATGGGCGGGAGGAAAGAGACCCAGTACTTC. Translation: CASSYSMGGRKETQYF.

The CDR3 loop is CASSVGQGVSQPQHF. The CDR3, as DNA: TGTGCCAGCAGCGTAGGGCAGGGTGTAAGTCAGCCCCAGCATTTT. The chain carries TRBV9 and TRBJ1-5; D may be TRBD1 (5 bases). The CDR3 has 15 amino acids. Per the germline V gene, CDR1 is SGDLS and CDR2 is YYNGEE. Trimming stripped 0 bases from V and 6 bases from J, with 13 bases between.

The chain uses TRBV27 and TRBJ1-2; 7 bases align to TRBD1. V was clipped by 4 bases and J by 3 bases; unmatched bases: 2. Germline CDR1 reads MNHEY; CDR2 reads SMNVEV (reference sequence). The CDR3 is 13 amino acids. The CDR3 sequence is CASSYGTDYGYTF. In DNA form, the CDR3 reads TGTGCCAGCAGTTACGGGACAGACTATGGCTACACCTTC.

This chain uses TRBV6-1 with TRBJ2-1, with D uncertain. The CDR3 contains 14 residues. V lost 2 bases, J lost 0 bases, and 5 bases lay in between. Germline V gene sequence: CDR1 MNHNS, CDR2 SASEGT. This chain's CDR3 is CASSEYSSYNEQFF. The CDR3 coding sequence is TGTGCCAGCAGTGAATACAGCTCCTACAATGAGCAGTTCTTC.

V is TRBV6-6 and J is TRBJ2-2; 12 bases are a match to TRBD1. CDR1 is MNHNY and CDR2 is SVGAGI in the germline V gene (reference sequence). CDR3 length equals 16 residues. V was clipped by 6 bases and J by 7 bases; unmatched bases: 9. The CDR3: CASSRQGTGGDGELFF. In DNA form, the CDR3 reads TGTGCCAGCAGCCGCCAGGGGACAGGGGGCGACGGGGAGCTGTTTTTT.

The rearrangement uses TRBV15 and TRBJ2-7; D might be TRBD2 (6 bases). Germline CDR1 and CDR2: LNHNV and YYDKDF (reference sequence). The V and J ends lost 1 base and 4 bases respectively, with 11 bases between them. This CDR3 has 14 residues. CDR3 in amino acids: CATSRATRGYEQYF. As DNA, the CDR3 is TGTGCCACCAGCAGAGCCACGCGGGGTTACGAGCAGTACTTC. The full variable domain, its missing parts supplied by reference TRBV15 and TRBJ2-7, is DAMVIQNPRYQVTQFGKPVTLSCSQTLNHNVMYWYQQKSSQAPKLLFHYYDKDFNNEADTPDNFQSRRPNTSFCFLDIRSPGLGDTAMYLCATSRATRGYEQYFGPGTRLTVT.

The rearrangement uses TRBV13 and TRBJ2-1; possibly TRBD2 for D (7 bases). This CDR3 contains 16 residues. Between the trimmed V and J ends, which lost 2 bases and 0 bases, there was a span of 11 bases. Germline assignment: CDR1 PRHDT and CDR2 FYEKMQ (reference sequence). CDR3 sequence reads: CASSLKGGSSYNEQFF. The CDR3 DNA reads TGTGCCAGCAGCTTAAAGGGGGGGAGCTCCTACAATGAGCAGTTCTTC.